The following is a TCR beta chain sequence with its context. The antigen it binds to is not known. No quality values exist for individual bases; no much larger clone is one base distant. TCRbeta CDR3 regions were amplified from genomic DNA using the immunoSEQ Assay, a bias-controlled multiplex PCR. The authors' analysis ran thus. The number of nucleated cells in each sample was estimated by amplification of reference gene primers within the assay. To quantify the absolute abundance of each unique TCRbeta CDR3 rearrangement, sequence reads were collapsed and filtered. Productive Simpson clonality was computed per sample as the square root of Simpson's diversity index over productive rearrangements. Drawn from immuneACCESS, this table holds only the in-frame rearrangements with V and J called that TCRdb kept. Clones are partly lost; checked studies trace under half to an unresolved V gene and leave the rest unexplained. From that table come the V and J calls and clone size; the DNA was used to work out D and trimming. The sample table holds under 300,000 clones, of which roughly 90% were seen once. The top ten constitute less than 8% of the sample.

The data belong to a study of blood T cell repertoires in COVID-19 (dated by TCRdb to the early 2020s). Study-wide context: The collaborator samples originated in the United States, Italy and Spain and spanned the acute and convalescent phases of COVID-19. Where available, HLA class I and class II types were obtained from metadata supplied by the sample provider rather than from assay-based typing. Deeply sampled blood TCRbeta repertoires from subjects exposed to, actively infected with, or recovered from COVID-19 were included in the dataset. A de-identified subject ID, COVID-19 status, age in years and sex were almost always included in the sample metadata. A freely available public database, intended as a resource for researchers studying the immune response to SARS-CoV-2, is where the repertoires were released. Samples came from the ongoing ImmuneRACE study (first 160 participants) plus 1,254 subjects from 6 global collaborators. The prospective study material was composed of cDNA or gDNA derived from T cells, B-cell-depleted T cells, or PBMCs. Study-wide conclusions, independent of this receptor: The amount of clinical and demographic metadata varied by source and participant and was provided uncurated.

After removal of 3 bases from V and 7 bases from J, the junction retains 14 bases not matched to a gene. CDR1 and CDR2 are read off the germline V gene as LGHNA and YSLEER. The CDR3 covers 17 residues, taking in both the cysteine and the phenylalanine. Solely the CDR3 DNA is kept, with 51 bases framed from the first base. Each collaborating institution followed its own protocols to collect whole blood in K2EDTA tubes. For TCRbeta analysis, collaborators shipped samples as frozen whole blood, isolated PBMCs, or DNA extracted from either of those sample types. The rearrangement joined TRBV4-3 to TRBJ2-1, with 8 bases in between that match TRBD2. Sequencing used peripheral blood. This clonotype was obtained from a man between 60 and 70 years old with acute or convalescent COVID-19. The DNA sequence reads TGCGCCAGCAGCCAGAACGTCCCCGGGACTAGAGGGAATGAGCAGTTCTTC. Protein translation: CASSQNVPGTRGNEQFF.